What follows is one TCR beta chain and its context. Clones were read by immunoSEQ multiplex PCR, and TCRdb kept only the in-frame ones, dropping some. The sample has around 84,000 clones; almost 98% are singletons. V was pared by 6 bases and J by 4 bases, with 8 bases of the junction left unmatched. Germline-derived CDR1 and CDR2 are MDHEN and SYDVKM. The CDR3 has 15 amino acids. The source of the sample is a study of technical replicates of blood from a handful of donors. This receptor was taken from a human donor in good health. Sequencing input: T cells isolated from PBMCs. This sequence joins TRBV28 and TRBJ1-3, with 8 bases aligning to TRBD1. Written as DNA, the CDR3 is TGTGCCAGCAGACCCACAGGGGGTACAGGAAACACCATATATTTT. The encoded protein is CASRPTGGTGNTIYF.